This TCR beta chain was identified during a study of vaccination effects on CD4 cells after COVID-19. Overall study: Two convalescent pre-vaccine samples were taken 142 and 148 days post-diagnosis.

Antigen-specific CD4+ T cells were expanded (with viral peptide pools) by the ViraFEST assay ahead of sequencing. Culture lasted around eleven days before CD4+ T cell isolation. The person was diagnosed with PCR-confirmed SARS-CoV-2 infection between March and December 2020. With roughly 10 ug/ml peptides and 10 IU/ml IL-2, over 1.5 million PBMC per well were cultured. Cultures had half their medium replaced with IL-2 medium on days 3 and 7. Sequencing used immunoSEQ multiplex PCR; TCRdb keeps in-frame clones, though not all of them. Here the sample spans approximately 26,000 clones, 77% being singletons. The CDR3 runs to 17 residues. V shed 0 bases, J shed 0 bases, and the junction held 6 bases outside the gene matches. CDR1 and CDR2 (germline): SGHRS, YFSETQ. Remarks on this clone: What it binds is unknown.

The source was CD4+ T cells from PBMCs cultured with HCoV-NL63 spike peptides, collected before COVID-19 vaccination. The chain recombines TRBV5-1 with TRBJ2-4; 7 bases align to TRBD2. This TCR came from a human donor who had a prior SARS-CoV-2 infection. CDR3 DNA sequence: TGCGCCAGCAGCTTGGGGGCAGGGAGGGGAGCCAAAAACATTCAGTACTTC. Translating gives CASSLGAGRGAKNIQYF.